This T cell receptor (beta chain) was captured in a study of cytomegalovirus exposure and HLA in healthy donors. For the study at large: Earlier sequencing of approximately 200 million T cells yielded nearly 120 million unique TCR beta sequences. Study-wide findings and caveats: For most TCR beta V segments, an earlier analysis put the productive rate at about 90% or about 30% of the time. High sensitivity and specificity were reportedly achieved when the classifier diagnosed cytomegalovirus status.

This CDR3 comprises 14 residues. Deletions cut 8 bases from V and 4 bases from J, with 18 bases between. CDR1 is SNHLY, CDR2 FYNNEI, per germline. With respect to this clone: Its matching antigen is unknown.

Both 60 Vbeta primers and 13 Jbeta primers went into the PCR. The data were produced by immunoSEQ multiplex PCR, yet TCRdb's version contains in-frame clones alone and is incomplete. Of 95,000 to 150,000 clones listed, 63% are singletons. Sample: PBMCs. The source of this sequence is a middle-aged man in good health and CMV-seropositive. The chain joins TRBV2 to TRBJ2-7; TRBD1 is a possible D gene (6 bases). The CDR3 nucleotides read TGTGCCAGCGTCACAGTGGGGGCGAGGTACGAGCAGTACTTC. It codes for CASVTVGARYEQYF.